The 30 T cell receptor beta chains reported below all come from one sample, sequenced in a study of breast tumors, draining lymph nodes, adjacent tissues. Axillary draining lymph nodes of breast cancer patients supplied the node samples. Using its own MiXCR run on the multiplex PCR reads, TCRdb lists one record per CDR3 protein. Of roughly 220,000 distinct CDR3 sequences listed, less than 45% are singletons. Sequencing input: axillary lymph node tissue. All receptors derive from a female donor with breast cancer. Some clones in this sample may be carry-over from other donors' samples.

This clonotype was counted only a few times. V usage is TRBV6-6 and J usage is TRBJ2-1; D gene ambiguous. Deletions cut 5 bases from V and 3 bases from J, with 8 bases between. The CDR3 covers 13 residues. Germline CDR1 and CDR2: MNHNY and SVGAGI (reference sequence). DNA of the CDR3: TGTGCCAGCAGTCACATCCTCTACAATGAGCAGTTCTTC. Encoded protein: CASSHILYNEQFF.

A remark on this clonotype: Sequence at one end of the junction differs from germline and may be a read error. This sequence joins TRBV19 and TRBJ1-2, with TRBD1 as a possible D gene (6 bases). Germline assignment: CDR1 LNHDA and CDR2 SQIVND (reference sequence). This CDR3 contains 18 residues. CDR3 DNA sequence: TGTGCCGGTAGCCACCACCGGGACACCGTTCTGCCTAACTATGGCTCCACCTTC. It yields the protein CAGSHHRDTVLPNYGSTF.

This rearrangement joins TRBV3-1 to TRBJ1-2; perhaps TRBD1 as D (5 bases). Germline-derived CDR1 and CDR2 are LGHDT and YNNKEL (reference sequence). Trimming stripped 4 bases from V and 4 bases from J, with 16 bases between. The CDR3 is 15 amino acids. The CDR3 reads CASSLRGVEVYGYTF. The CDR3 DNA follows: TGTGCCAGCAGCCTACGGGGGGTTGAGGTCTATGGCTACACCTTC.

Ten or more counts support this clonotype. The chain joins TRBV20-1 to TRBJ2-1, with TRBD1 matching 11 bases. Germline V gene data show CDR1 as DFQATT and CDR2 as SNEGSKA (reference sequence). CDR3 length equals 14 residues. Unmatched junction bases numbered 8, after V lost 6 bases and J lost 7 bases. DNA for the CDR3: TGCAGTGCGAAGCGGGACAGGGGGAGGAATGAGCAGTTCTTC. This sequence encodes CSAKRDRGRNEQFF.

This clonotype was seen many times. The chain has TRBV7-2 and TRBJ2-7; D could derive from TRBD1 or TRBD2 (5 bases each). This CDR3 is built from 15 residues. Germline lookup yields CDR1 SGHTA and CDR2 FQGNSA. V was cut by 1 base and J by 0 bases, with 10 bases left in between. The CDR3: CASSLEAGSSYEQYF. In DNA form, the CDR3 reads TGTGCCAGCAGCTTAGAGGCAGGGAGCTCCTACGAGCAGTACTTC.

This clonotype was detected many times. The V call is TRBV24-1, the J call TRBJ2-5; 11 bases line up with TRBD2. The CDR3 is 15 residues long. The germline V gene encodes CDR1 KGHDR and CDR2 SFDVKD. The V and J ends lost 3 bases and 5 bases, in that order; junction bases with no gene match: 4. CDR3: CATSDPASGGETQYF. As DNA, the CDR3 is TGTGCCACCAGTGATCCGGCTAGCGGGGGGGAGACCCAGTACTTC.

In nucleotides, the CDR3 is TGTGCCAGCAGCTTAGGACAGGGGCCGAACTGGGGCTACACCTTC. It translates to CASSLGQGPNWGYTF. The rearrangement uses TRBV7-6 and TRBJ1-2; the match to TRBD1 covers 8 bases. The V gene end was trimmed by 1 base and the J gene end by 8 bases; junction bases not matched to a gene: 9. Germline V gene data show CDR1 as SGHVS and CDR2 as FNYEAQ. The CDR3 is 15 amino acids. Full variable domain (rest looked up from reference TRBV7-6 and TRBJ1-2): GAGVSQSPRYKVTKRGQDVALRCDPISGHVSLYWYRQALGQGPEFLTYFNYEAQQDKSGLPNDRFSAERPEGSISTLTIQRTEQRDSAMYRCASSLGQGPNWGYTFGSGTRLTVV.

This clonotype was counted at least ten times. CDR3 residues: CASSKRRSQNSPLHF. The CDR3 DNA reads TGTGCCAGCAGTAAAAGACGGAGCCAAAATTCACCCCTCCACTTT. The J gene is TRBJ1-6, the V gene TRBV6-2 or TRBV6-3; D gene unclear. This CDR3 has 15 residues. Germline V gives CDR1 MNHEY, CDR2 SVGEGT. V lost 5 bases and J 7 bases, leaving 15 bases between the germline ends.

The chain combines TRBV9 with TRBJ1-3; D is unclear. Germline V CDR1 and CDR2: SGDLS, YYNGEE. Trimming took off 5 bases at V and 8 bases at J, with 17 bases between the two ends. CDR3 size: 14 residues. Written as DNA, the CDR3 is TGTGCCAGCAGTGGGAATAACTATGGCTACACCATATATTTT. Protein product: CASSGNNYGYTIYF.

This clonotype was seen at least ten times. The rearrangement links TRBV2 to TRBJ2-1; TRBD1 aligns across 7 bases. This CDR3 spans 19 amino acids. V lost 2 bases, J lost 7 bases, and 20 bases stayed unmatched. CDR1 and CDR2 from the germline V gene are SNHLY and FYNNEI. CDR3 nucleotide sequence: TGTGCCAGCAGTGAAAAAGGGAATTGGGACAGTCCCACGCGGAATGAGCAGTTCTTC. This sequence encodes CASSEKGNWDSPTRNEQFF.

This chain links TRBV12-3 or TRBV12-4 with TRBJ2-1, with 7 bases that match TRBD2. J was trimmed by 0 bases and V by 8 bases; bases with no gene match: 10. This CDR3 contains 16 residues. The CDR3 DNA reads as TGTGCCAGCGGCTTCGGGGGGAGGGCCTCCTACAATGAGCAGTTCTTC. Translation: CASGFGGRASYNEQFF.

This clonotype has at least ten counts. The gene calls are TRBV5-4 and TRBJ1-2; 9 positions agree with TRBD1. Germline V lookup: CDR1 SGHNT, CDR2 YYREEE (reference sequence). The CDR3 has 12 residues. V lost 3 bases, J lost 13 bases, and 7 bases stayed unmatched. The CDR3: CASSSRPDRGTF. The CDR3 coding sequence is TGTGCCAGCAGCTCCCGACCGGACAGGGGCACCTTC.

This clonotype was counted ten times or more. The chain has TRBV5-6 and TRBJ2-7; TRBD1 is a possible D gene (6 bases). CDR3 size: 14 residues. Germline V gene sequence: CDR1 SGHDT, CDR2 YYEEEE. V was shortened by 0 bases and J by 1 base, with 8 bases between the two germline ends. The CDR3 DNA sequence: TGTGCCAGCAGCTTGGGACAGGTTTCCTACGAGCAGTACTTC. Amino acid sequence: CASSLGQVSYEQYF.

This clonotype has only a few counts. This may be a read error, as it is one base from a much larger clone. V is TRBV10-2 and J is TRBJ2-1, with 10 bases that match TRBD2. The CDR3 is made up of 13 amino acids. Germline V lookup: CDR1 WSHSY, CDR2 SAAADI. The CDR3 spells CASGTSAYNEQSF. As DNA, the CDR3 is TGCGCCAGCGGGACTAGCGCTTACAATGAGCAGTCCTTC.

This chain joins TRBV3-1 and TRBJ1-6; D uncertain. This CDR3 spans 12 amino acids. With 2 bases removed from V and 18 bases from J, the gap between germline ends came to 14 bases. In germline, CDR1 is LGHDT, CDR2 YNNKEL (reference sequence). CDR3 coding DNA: TGTGCCAGCAGCCAAAACATAGCGGGAGCCCACTTT. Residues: CASSQNIAGAHF.

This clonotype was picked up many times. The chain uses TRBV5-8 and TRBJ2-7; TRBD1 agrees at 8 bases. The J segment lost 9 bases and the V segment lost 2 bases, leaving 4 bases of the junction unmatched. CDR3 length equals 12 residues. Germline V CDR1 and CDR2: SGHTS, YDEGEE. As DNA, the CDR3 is TGTGCCAGCAGCTTTACCAGGGGGCGGCAGTACTTC. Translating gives CASSFTRGRQYF.

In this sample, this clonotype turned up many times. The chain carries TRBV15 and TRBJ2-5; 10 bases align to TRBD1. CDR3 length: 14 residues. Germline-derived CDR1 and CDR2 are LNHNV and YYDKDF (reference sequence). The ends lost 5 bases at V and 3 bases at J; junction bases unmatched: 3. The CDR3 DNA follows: TGTGCCACCAGCTTCGGACAGGGGGAAGAGACCCAGTACTTC. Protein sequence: CATSFGQGEETQYF. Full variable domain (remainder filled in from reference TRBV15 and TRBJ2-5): DAMVIQNPRYQVTQFGKPVTLSCSQTLNHNVMYWYQQKSSQAPKLLFHYYDKDFNNEADTPDNFQSRRPNTSFCFLDIRSPGLGDTAMYLCATSFGQGEETQYFGPGTRLLVL.

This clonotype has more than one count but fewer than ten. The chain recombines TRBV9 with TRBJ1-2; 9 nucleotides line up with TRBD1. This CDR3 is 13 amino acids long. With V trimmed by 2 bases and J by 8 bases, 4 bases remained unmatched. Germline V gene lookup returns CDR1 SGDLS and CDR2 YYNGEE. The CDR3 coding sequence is TGTGCCAGCAGCGTTGGGACAGGGTGGGGCTACACCTTC. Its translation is CASSVGTGWGYTF. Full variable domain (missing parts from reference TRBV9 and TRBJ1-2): DSGVTQTPKHLITATGQRVTLRCSPRSGDLSVYWYQQSLDQGLQFLIQYYNGEERAKGNILERFSAQQFPDLHSELNLSSLELGDSALYFCASSVGTGWGYTFGSGTRLTVV.

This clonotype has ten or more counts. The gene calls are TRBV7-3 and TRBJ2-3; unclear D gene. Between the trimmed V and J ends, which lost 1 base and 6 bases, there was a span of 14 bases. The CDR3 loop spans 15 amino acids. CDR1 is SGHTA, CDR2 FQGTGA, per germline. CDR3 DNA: TGTGCCAGCAGCTTAAGTACTTGGGGTGGGGATACGCAGTATTTT. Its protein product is CASSLSTWGGDTQYF.

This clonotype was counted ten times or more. The CDR3 loop is CAADDRGPYNEQFF. The CDR3, as DNA: TGTGCCGCCGACGACAGGGGACCCTACAATGAGCAGTTCTTC. The J gene is TRBJ2-1, the V gene TRBV6-2 or TRBV6-3, with TRBD1 matching over 8 bases. CDR1 MNHEY and CDR2 SVGEGT come from the germline V gene. V was clipped by 11 bases and J by 2 bases; unmatched bases: 8. This CDR3 is built from 14 residues.

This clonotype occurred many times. This CDR3 reads CASSHDRTINYGYTF. In DNA, the CDR3 is TGTGCCAGCAGTCACGACCGGACGATTAACTATGGCTACACCTTC. V is TRBV6-6 and J is TRBJ1-2; D gene ambiguous. The CDR3 covers 15 residues. Trimming took 5 bases from V and 1 from J, leaving 14 bases between them. The germline gives CDR1 MNHNY, CDR2 SVGAGI (reference sequence).

The CDR3 is CASSQQGPGSPLHF. CDR3 coding DNA: TGTGCCAGCAGCCAACAGGGACCAGGCTCACCCCTCCACTTT. The chain uses TRBV3-1 and TRBJ1-6, with a possible D match to TRBD1 (5 bases). Germline V gene sequence: CDR1 LGHDT, CDR2 YNNKEL (reference sequence). The CDR3 covers 14 residues. Trimming removed 2 bases from V and 10 bases from J, with 12 bases in between.

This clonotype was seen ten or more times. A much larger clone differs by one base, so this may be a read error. Here the CDR3 DNA reads TGTGCCAGCAGCCGACGGGTAGCGGGCCCCTACGAGCAGTACTTC. Protein sequence: CASSRRVAGPYEQYF. The rearrangement joins TRBV13 to TRBJ2-7; 7 nucleotides agree with TRBD2. The ends lost 5 bases at V and 2 bases at J; junction bases unmatched: 9. This CDR3 contains 15 residues. Germline CDR1 is PRHDT and CDR2 is FYEKMQ (reference sequence).

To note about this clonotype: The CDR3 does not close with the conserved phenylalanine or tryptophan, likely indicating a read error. The CDR3 here is CASSVDDRNGNTIYL. The CDR3 DNA is TGTGCTAGCAGCGTTGACGACAGGAATGGAAACACCATATATCTT. The chain employs TRBV9 and TRBJ1-3, with D possibly matching TRBD1 (6 bases). Germline V gene data show CDR1 as SGDLS and CDR2 as YYNGEE. The CDR3 runs to 15 residues.

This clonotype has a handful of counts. The CDR3 sequence: CAWGLVRGGETQYF. The DNA of the CDR3 is TGTGCCTGGGGTCTCGTGAGGGGCGGTGAGACCCAGTACTTC. The rearrangement uses TRBV30 and TRBJ2-5; tentatively, D is TRBD1 or TRBD2 (5 bases each). Germline V gene sequence: CDR1 GTSNPN, CDR2 SVGIG (reference sequence). This CDR3 spans 14 amino acids. V was trimmed by 5 bases and J by 5 bases, leaving 18 bases between them.

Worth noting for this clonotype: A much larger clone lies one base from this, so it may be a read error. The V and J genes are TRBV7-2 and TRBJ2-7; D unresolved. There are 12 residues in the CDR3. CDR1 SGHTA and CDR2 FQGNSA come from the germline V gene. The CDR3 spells CVSSLVDYEQYF. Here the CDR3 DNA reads TGTGTCAGCAGCTTAGTGGACTACGAGCAGTACTTC.

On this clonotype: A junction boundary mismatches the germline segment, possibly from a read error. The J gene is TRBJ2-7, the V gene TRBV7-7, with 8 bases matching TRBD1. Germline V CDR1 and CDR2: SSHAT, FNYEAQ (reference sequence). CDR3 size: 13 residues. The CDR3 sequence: CASSKDRDHEQYF. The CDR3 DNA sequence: TGTGCTAGCAGCAAGGACAGGGACCACGAGCAGTACTTC. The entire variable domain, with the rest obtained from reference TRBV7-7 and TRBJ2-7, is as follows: GAGVSQSPRYKVTKRGQDVTLRCDPISSHATLYWYQQALGQGPEFLTYFNYEAQPDKSGLPSDRFSAERPEGSISTLTIQRTEQRDSAMYRCASSKDRDHEQYFGPGTRLTVT.

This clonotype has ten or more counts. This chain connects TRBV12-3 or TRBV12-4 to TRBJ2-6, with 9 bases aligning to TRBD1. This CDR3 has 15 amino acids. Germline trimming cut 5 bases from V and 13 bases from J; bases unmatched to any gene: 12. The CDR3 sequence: CASSLGQGRMLVLTF. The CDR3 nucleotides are TGTGCCAGCAGTCTAGGACAGGGGCGCATGTTAGTCCTGACTTTC.

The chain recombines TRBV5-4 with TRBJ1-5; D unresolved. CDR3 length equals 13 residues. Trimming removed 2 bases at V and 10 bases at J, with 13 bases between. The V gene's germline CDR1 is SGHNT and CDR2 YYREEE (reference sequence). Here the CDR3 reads CASSLTPGNPQHF. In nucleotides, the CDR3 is TGTGCCAGCAGCTTAACACCGGGAAATCCCCAGCATTTT.

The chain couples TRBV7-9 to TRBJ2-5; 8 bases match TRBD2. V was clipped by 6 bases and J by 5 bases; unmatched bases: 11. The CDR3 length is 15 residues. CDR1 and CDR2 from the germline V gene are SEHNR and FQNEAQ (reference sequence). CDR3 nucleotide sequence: TGTGCCAGCAGGCTTTTAACGGGGGGGCCGGAGACCCAGTACTTC. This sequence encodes CASRLLTGGPETQYF. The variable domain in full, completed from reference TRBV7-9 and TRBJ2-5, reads DTGVSQNPRHKITKRGQNVTFRCDPISEHNRLYWYRQTLGQGPEFLTYFQNEAQLEKSRLLSDRFSAERPKGSFSTLEIQRTEQGDSAMYLCASRLLTGGPETQYFGPGTRLLVL.